A single sample is the source of the 8 T cell receptor beta chains below, sequenced in a study of a mutant IDH1 vaccine in newly diagnosed glioma. The time point denotes: baseline, week 1 (first vaccination visit). As to treatment: pre-vaccination baseline after standard-of-care therapy. The repertoire was sequenced with immunoSEQ multiplex PCR; TCRdb's copy has only in-frame clones and lacks some. The table records tens of thousands of clones, more than 85% of them present only once. The sample in question was PBMCs, obtained from a glioma patient treated with radiotherapy, temozolomide or both. The source is a woman aged 40 to 49 with glioma.

The chain employs TRBV2 and TRBJ1-2; TRBD1 aligns across 9 bases. CDR1 and CDR2 (germline): SNHLY, FYNNEI. V shed 5 bases, J shed 7 bases, and the junction held 8 bases outside the gene matches. CDR3 length: 14 residues. The CDR3 loop is CASSISGQGSGYTF. CDR3 coding DNA: TGTGCCAGCAGTATTTCGGGACAGGGCTCTGGCTACACCTTC. Based on the CDR3 plus reference TRBV2 and TRBJ1-2, the full variable domain is EPEVTQTPSHQVTQMGQEVILRCVPISNHLYFYWYRQILGQKVEFLVSFYNNEISEKSEIFDDQFSVERPDGSNFTLKIRSTKLEDSAMYFCASSISGQGSGYTFGSGTRLTVV.

The J gene is TRBJ2-2, the V gene TRBV4-1, with 7 bases fitting TRBD2. In germline, CDR1 is MGHRA, CDR2 YSYEKL. This CDR3 contains 14 residues. V shed 3 bases, J shed 7 bases, and the junction held 5 bases outside the gene matches. The CDR3 reads CASSQRRGIGELFF. DNA for the CDR3: TGCGCCAGCAGCCAGAGGCGGGGGATCGGGGAGCTGTTTTTT.

As for this clone: Other DNA variants within this sample encode the same CDR3. The chain joins TRBV5-1 to TRBJ1-2; a weak D match, TRBD1 (5 bases). Per the germline V gene, CDR1 is SGHRS and CDR2 is YFSETQ. This CDR3 spans 15 amino acids. Trimming removed 1 base at V and 2 bases at J, with 12 bases between. The CDR3 region is CASSLSGTSNYGYTF. The CDR3 nucleotides are TGCGCCAGCAGCTTGTCCGGGACTTCAAACTATGGCTACACCTTC. Looking up the rest from reference TRBV5-1 and TRBJ1-2 gives the full variable domain: KAGVTQTPRYLIKTRGQQVTLSCSPISGHRSVSWYQQTPGQGLQFLFEYFSETQRNKGNFPGRFSGRQFSNSRSEMNVSTLELGDSALYLCASSLSGTSNYGYTFGSGTRLTVV.

The gene calls are TRBV10-3 and TRBJ2-7, with D perhaps TRBD1 or TRBD2 (5 bases each). The CDR3 is 15 residues long. Germline CDR1 ENHRY, CDR2 SYGVKD. V lost 6 bases to trimming and J lost 1 base, with 16 bases between them. In DNA form, the CDR3 reads TGTGCCATCAGCCCCCGGGGCAGGACTTCCTACGAGCAGTACTTC. It encodes CAISPRGRTSYEQYF.

This sequence joins TRBV4-1 and TRBJ2-1; perhaps TRBD1 as D (5 bases). There are 14 residues in the CDR3. Germline V CDR1 and CDR2: MGHRA, YSYEKL. Trimming left V 2 bases short and J 9 bases short, with 14 bases between. The CDR3 here is CASSQRKGALEQFF. The CDR3 nucleotides read TGCGCCAGCAGCCAAAGGAAAGGGGCGCTTGAGCAGTTCTTC.

V gene TRBV4-3 combines with J gene TRBJ2-7; the match to TRBD2 covers 8 bases. Germline V lookup: CDR1 LGHNA, CDR2 YSLEER. V lost 0 bases and J lost 7; bases outside the gene matches: 17. CDR3 length: 18 amino acids. The CDR3 sequence: CASSQDIPPGGRFGEQYF. DNA for the CDR3: TGCGCCAGCAGCCAAGATATTCCTCCGGGGGGGCGATTCGGGGAGCAGTACTTC.

The V gene is TRBV2, the J gene TRBJ2-1, with D unresolved. CDR1 and CDR2 from the germline V gene are SNHLY and FYNNEI. With 9 bases removed from V and 9 bases from J, the gap between germline ends came to 15 bases. The CDR3 runs to 12 residues. The CDR3 nucleotides are TGTGCCAGGGGGAAAGGACGCACTGAGCAGTTCTTC. Its protein product is CARGKGRTEQFF. The full variable domain, in which reference TRBV2 and TRBJ2-1 provide the parts outside the CDR3, is EPEVTQTPSHQVTQMGQEVILRCVPISNHLYFYWYRQILGQKVEFLVSFYNNEISEKSEIFDDQFSVERPDGSNFTLKIRSTKLEDSAMYFCARGKGRTEQFFGPGTRLTVL.

V usage is TRBV10-3 and J usage is TRBJ1-6; 9 nucleotides line up with TRBD1. The CDR3 contains 14 residues. Per germline, CDR1 ENHRY and CDR2 SYGVKD. V gave up 3 bases and J gave up 10 bases; unmatched junction bases: 4. CDR3 sequence (DNA): TGTGCCATCAGTGAACAGGGGGCACGCTCACCCCTCCACTTT. It translates to CAISEQGARSPLHF.